Following are 28 T cell receptor beta chains from one sample sequenced in a study of shared clonotypes between healthy human individuals. Some clones are missing from TCRdb's copy, which holds only in-frame ones; the method was immunoSEQ multiplex PCR. Altogether around 2,100,000 clones are present, about 94% being singletons, with the ten largest covering roughly 1%. Positive CCR7 selection of CD45RO-negative cells yielded the naive CD8 cells, and terminally differentiated effector memory CD45RA+ cells were excluded. Input material: naive CD8+ T cells sorted from blood. The source of these receptors is a man aged 18 to 30 in good health.

Concerning this clone: Other DNA sequences in the sample encode the same CDR3. V is TRBV7-9 and J is TRBJ2-5; 7 nucleotides align to TRBD2. This CDR3 contains 13 residues. Per the germline V gene, CDR1 is SEHNR and CDR2 is FQNEAQ (reference sequence). V was clipped by 3 bases and J by 2 bases; unmatched bases: 0. The CDR3 protein is CASSLGGQETQYF. CDR3 nucleotide sequence: TGTGCCAGCAGCTTGGGGGGGCAAGAGACCCAGTACTTC.

The chain carries TRBV9 and TRBJ1-6, with D possibly matching TRBD1 (5 bases). V was clipped by 3 bases and J by 8 bases, with 15 bases between them. Per the germline V gene, CDR1 is SGDLS and CDR2 is YYNGEE. CDR3 length: 15 residues. CDR3 in amino acids: CASSDGRVRYSPLHF. As DNA, the CDR3 is TGTGCCAGCAGCGACGGCAGGGTGAGGTATTCACCCCTCCACTTT.

V usage is TRBV7-8 and J usage is TRBJ2-7; 12 bases map to TRBD2. In germline, CDR1 is SGHVS, CDR2 FQNEAQ. V shed 5 bases and J 3 bases; nucleotides not matched to a gene: 5. There are 15 residues in the CDR3. The CDR3 DNA is TGTGCCAGCAGCGGACTAGCGGGGATTTTCTACGAGCAGTACTTC. The encoded protein is CASSGLAGIFYEQYF.

The J gene is TRBJ2-7, the V gene TRBV5-5; tentatively, D is TRBD2 (5 bases). CDR3 length equals 17 residues. The germline V gene encodes CDR1 SGHKS and CDR2 YYEKEE (reference sequence). Trimming removed 4 bases from V and 6 bases from J, with 26 bases in between. As DNA, the CDR3 is TGTGCCAGCAGCACACCAGATCACGGGGTACTCTCCCCCGAGCAGTACTTC. As protein: CASSTPDHGVLSPEQYF. The complete variable domain, with remaining parts taken from reference TRBV5-5 and TRBJ2-7, reads DAGVTQSPTHLIKTRGQQVTLRCSPISGHKSVSWYQQVLGQGPQFIFQYYEKEERGRGNFPDRFSARQFPNYSSELNVNALLLGDSALYLCASSTPDHGVLSPEQYFGPGTRLTVT.

The V call is TRBV11-2, the J call TRBJ2-7, with D maybe TRBD1 (5 bases). Trimming took 2 bases from V and 3 from J, leaving 14 bases between them. CDR3 length equals 15 residues. From germline, CDR1 is SGHAT and CDR2 FQNNGV. The CDR3 DNA follows: TGTGCCAGCAGCTTAATTGAAGGGGCGTACTACGAGCAGTACTTC. This sequence encodes CASSLIEGAYYEQYF. Filled out from reference TRBV11-2 and TRBJ2-7, the complete variable domain reads EAGVAQSPRYKIIEKRQSVAFWCNPISGHATLYWYQQILGQGPKLLIQFQNNGVVDDSQLPKDRFSAERLKGVDSTLKIQPAKLEDSAVYLCASSLIEGAYYEQYFGPGTRLTVT.

The V call is TRBV5-1, the J call TRBJ2-2; 10 nucleotides match TRBD2. This CDR3 contains 17 residues. J gave up 0 bases and V 2 bases, and 4 bases lay outside the gene matches. From germline, CDR1 is SGHRS and CDR2 YFSETQ. For the CDR3, the DNA is TGCGCCAGCAGCTTTCAACTAGCGGGATCGAACACCGGGGAGCTGTTTTTT. Amino acid sequence: CASSFQLAGSNTGELFF.

The CDR3 region has the DNA TGTGCCAGCAGCCAAAGAGGACAGGGGGCTTGGGAGACCCAGTACTTC. This encodes CASSQRGQGAWETQYF. The chain is built from TRBV7-9 and TRBJ2-5; 11 bases fit TRBD1. Germline CDR1 SEHNR, CDR2 FQNEAQ (reference sequence). V gave up 5 bases and J gave up 5 bases; unmatched junction bases: 10. This CDR3 spans 16 amino acids. The full variable domain, its missing parts supplied by reference TRBV7-9 and TRBJ2-5, is DTGVSQNPRHKITKRGQNVTFRCDPISEHNRLYWYRQTLGQGPEFLTYFQNEAQLEKSRLLSDRFSAERPKGSFSTLEIQRTEQGDSAMYLCASSQRGQGAWETQYFGPGTRLLVL.

The chain carries TRBV9 and TRBJ2-2; D is possibly TRBD1 (6 bases). Germline values: CDR1 SGDLS, CDR2 YYNGEE. The CDR3 is made up of 16 amino acids. The V gene lost 2 bases and the J gene lost 0 bases, with 11 bases spanning the gap. As DNA, the CDR3 is TGTGCCAGCAGCGTGACCGGACAGCCGAACACCGGGGAGCTGTTTTTT. This gives the protein CASSVTGQPNTGELFF.

The CDR3 here is CSGHAGNEQFF. The CDR3, as DNA: TGCAGCGGGCATGCAGGCAATGAGCAGTTCTTC. V and J are TRBV29-1 and TRBJ2-1, with no clear D. Germline CDR1 and CDR2: SQVTM and ANQGSEA. There are 11 residues in the CDR3. With 7 bases removed from V and 6 bases from J, the gap between germline ends came to 10 bases.

This clone was seen once. This chain uses TRBV7-9 with TRBJ1-4, with D tentatively TRBD1 (6 bases). CDR3 length: 16 residues. Trimming took off 5 bases at V and 2 bases at J, with 15 bases between the two ends. The germline CDR1 and CDR2 sequences are SEHNR and FQNEAQ (reference sequence). CDR3 DNA: TGTGCCAGCAGCCACCCGGATCAGGGGACTAATGAAAAACTGTTTTTT. Its protein is CASSHPDQGTNEKLFF.

A note on this clone: In the same sample, other DNA sequences code for this CDR3. The chain joins TRBV5-6 to TRBJ2-7, with TRBD1 matching 7 bases. V shed 4 bases and J 2 bases; nucleotides not matched to a gene: 3. CDR3 length equals 13 residues. The V gene's germline CDR1 is SGHDT and CDR2 YYEEEE. CDR3 in DNA: TGTGCCAGCAGCGGTGGGACAGCCTACGAGCAGTACTTC. Amino acids: CASSGGTAYEQYF. The whole variable domain, filled in from reference TRBV5-6 and TRBJ2-7, reads DAGVTQSPTHLIKTRGQQVTLRCSPKSGHDTVSWYQQALGQGPQFIFQYYEEEERQRGNFPDRFSGHQFPNYSSELNVNALLLGDSALYLCASSGGTAYEQYFGPGTRLTVT.

This clone occurred once. The chain employs TRBV28 and TRBJ1-6; D might be TRBD1 (6 bases). The germline V gene has CDR1 MDHEN and CDR2 SYDVKM. V shed 6 bases and J shed 5 bases, with 17 bases lying between them. CDR3 length equals 16 residues. The chain's CDR3 is CASSFIPGGDNSPLHF. The CDR3 region has the DNA TGTGCCAGCAGCTTTATCCCTGGGGGCGATAATTCACCCCTCCACTTT.

The V gene is TRBV9, the J gene TRBJ2-3; 9 bases map to TRBD2. CDR1 is SGDLS and CDR2 is YYNGEE in the germline V gene. Trimming removed 5 bases from V and 0 bases from J; junction bases left unmatched: 4. The CDR3 spans 15 residues. CDR3 loop: CASRLGLASTDTQYF. In DNA form, the CDR3 reads TGTGCCAGCAGGCTGGGACTAGCTAGCACAGATACGCAGTATTTT.

The chain uses TRBV4-1 and TRBJ1-1; no reliable D call. Germline values: CDR1 MGHRA, CDR2 YSYEKL. This CDR3 contains 14 residues. Trimming removed 3 bases from V and 6 bases from J, with 14 bases in between. CDR3 residues: CASSQPKETAEAFF. The DNA for the CDR3 is TGCGCCAGCAGCCAGCCCAAAGAGACGGCTGAAGCTTTCTTT.

The chain uses TRBV4-1 and TRBJ1-6; weak D call: TRBD1 (5 bases). Trimming shortened V by 6 bases and J by 6 bases, and 12 bases separated the two germline ends. This CDR3 contains 14 residues. Germline CDR1 is MGHRA and CDR2 is YSYEKL. The CDR3: CASSPDSLNSPLHF. Written as DNA, the CDR3 is TGCGCCAGCAGTCCCGACAGCCTTAATTCACCCCTCCACTTT.

Regarding this clone: Different DNA sequences within this sample yield the same CDR3. The chain combines TRBV14 with TRBJ2-7; no definite D call. Germline loops: CDR1 SGHDN, CDR2 FVKESK. The CDR3 covers 13 residues. V shed 4 bases and J shed 0 bases, with 7 bases lying between them. The CDR3 loop is CASSRSDSYEQYF. The CDR3 bases are TGTGCCAGCAGCCGGTCCGACTCCTACGAGCAGTACTTC.

The rearrangement uses TRBV27 and TRBJ1-5; TRBD1 is a possible D gene (5 bases). Trimming took off 5 bases at V and 4 bases at J, with 12 bases between the two ends. Germline loops: CDR1 MNHEY, CDR2 SMNVEV (reference sequence). CDR3 length: 14 residues. The CDR3 nucleotides are TGTGCCAGCAGTATCCGGGGCATGAATCAGCCCCAGCATTTT. Its protein is CASSIRGMNQPQHF.

The chain links TRBV12-1 to TRBJ2-7; the table's D gene call, TRBD2, was not cross checked with the DNA. TRBV12-1 is a pseudogene locus. CDR3 size: 13 residues. The chain's CDR3 is CASSSGLALEQYF. The CDR3 DNA reads TGTGCCAGCAGCTCGGGACTAGCTCTCGAGCAGTACTTC.

The V call is TRBV6-5, the J call TRBJ2-3; no firm D call. The germline V gene has CDR1 MNHEY and CDR2 SVGAGI. The V gene lost 3 bases and the J gene lost 6 bases, with 10 bases spanning the gap. This CDR3 spans 13 amino acids. CDR3 in DNA: TGTGCCAGCAGTTATTCCCGGGTTGATACGCAGTATTTT. It translates to CASSYSRVDTQYF.

This rearrangement joins TRBV9 to TRBJ2-3; maybe TRBD1 (5 bases). Trimming stripped 3 bases from V and 4 bases from J, with 15 bases between. The CDR3 loop spans 15 amino acids. Looked up from germline, CDR1 is SGDLS and CDR2 is YYNGEE. The CDR3 here is CASSAEGVSADTQYF. CDR3 nucleotide sequence: TGTGCCAGCAGCGCAGAAGGGGTAAGCGCAGATACGCAGTATTTT.

The chain joins TRBV4-1 to TRBJ2-1; D is unresolved. The germline CDR1 and CDR2 sequences are MGHRA and YSYEKL. V was clipped by 1 base and J by 1 base, with 8 bases between them. The CDR3 extends over 15 amino acids. For the CDR3, the DNA is TGCGCCAGCAGCCAAGCTTTAAATTCCTACAATGAGCAGTTCTTC. Its translation is CASSQALNSYNEQFF.

The V gene is TRBV6-5, the J gene TRBJ1-3; possibly TRBD1 for D (5 bases). The V end lost 5 bases, the J end lost 4 bases, and 15 bases lay between the germline ends. The CDR3 extends over 15 amino acids. Per the germline V gene, CDR1 is MNHEY and CDR2 is SVGAGI. CDR3 residues: CASSRDSSSGNTIYF. The CDR3 bases are TGTGCCAGCAGTCGGGACTCATCCTCCGGAAACACCATATATTTT.

This chain uses TRBV7-8 with TRBJ2-7; no clear D. CDR3 length equals 15 residues. V was cut by 2 bases and J by 0 bases, with 11 bases left in between. The germline V gene encodes CDR1 SGHVS and CDR2 FQNEAQ. The CDR3 loop reads CASSLWQWGSYEQYF. CDR3 sequence (DNA): TGTGCCAGCAGCTTATGGCAATGGGGCTCCTACGAGCAGTACTTC. The full variable domain, its missing parts supplied by reference TRBV7-8 and TRBJ2-7, is GAGVSQSPRYKVAKRGQDVALRCDPISGHVSLFWYQQALGQGPEFLTYFQNEAQLDKSGLPSDRFFAERPEGSVSTLKIQRTQQEDSAVYLCASSLWQWGSYEQYFGPGTRLTVT.

The genes are TRBV2 and TRBJ2-3; 7 bases align to TRBD2. Germline lookup yields CDR1 SNHLY and CDR2 FYNNEI. V gave up 6 bases and J gave up 0 bases; unmatched junction bases: 9. The CDR3 contains 16 residues. The CDR3 DNA sequence: TGTGCCAGCAGCCGCGGACTAGAAACTAGCACAGATACGCAGTATTTT. It codes for CASSRGLETSTDTQYF.

V gene TRBV2 combines with J gene TRBJ2-1, with TRBD1 matching 9 bases. V lost 6 bases to trimming and J lost 9 bases; unmatched junction nucleotides: 12. This CDR3 has 15 residues. CDR1 is SNHLY and CDR2 is FYNNEI in the germline V gene. In DNA, the CDR3 is TGTGCCAGCAGCGACCCCGGGACAGGGTTTGCTGAGCAGTTCTTC. Its protein product is CASSDPGTGFAEQFF.

The CDR3 reads CASSFQQGAEQFF. The CDR3, as DNA: TGTGCCAGCAGTTTCCAACAGGGGGCTGAGCAGTTCTTC. The chain has TRBV27 and TRBJ2-1; TRBD1 matches 9 bases. Germline CDR1 reads MNHEY; CDR2 reads SMNVEV (reference sequence). The CDR3 consists of 13 residues. The J segment lost 9 bases and the V segment lost 3 bases, leaving 3 bases of the junction unmatched.

The genes are TRBV4-3 and TRBJ2-3; perhaps TRBD2 as D (5 bases). Germline V CDR1 and CDR2: LGHNA, YSLEER. V dropped 1 base and J dropped 5 bases, with 16 bases sitting between them. This CDR3 region has 16 residues. The CDR3 here is CASSQARGEEIDTQYF. The CDR3 bases are TGCGCCAGCAGCCAAGCCCGGGGTGAGGAGATAGATACGCAGTATTTT.

V usage is TRBV25-1 and J usage is TRBJ1-6; no clear D. Germline CDR1 and CDR2: MGHDK and SYGVNS. V lost 4 bases, J lost 0 bases, and 10 bases lay in between. The CDR3 sequence is 16 residues long. This CDR3 reads CASSGDSHSYNSPLHF. The CDR3 DNA is TGTGCCAGCAGTGGCGACTCGCACTCCTATAATTCACCCCTCCACTTT.